A selection of T cell receptor beta chains follows, all from one sample in a study of T cells in Graves' hyperthyroidism and ophthalmopathy. MiXCR, run by TCRdb on the multiplex PCR reads, gives a single entry per CDR3 protein. Of hundreds of thousands of distinct CDR3 sequences listed, about 20% were seen once; the top ten hold around 50%. Input material: blood. These receptor sequences come from a man aged 35-49 years with Graves' ophthalmopathy. CDR3s include the opening cysteine and the closing phenylalanine or tryptophan. D genes are given only for firm matches. The size of a clone is reported for some rows only, either as once, few or many, or as a class for expanded clones.

D gene	V gene	clone size	J gene	CDR3 DNA	CDR3 protein
-	TRBV13	-	TRBJ2-7	TGTGCCAGCAGCCAAAGACTAGTCTACGAGCAGTACTTC	CASSQRLVYEQYF
TRBD1	TRBV28	-	TRBJ1-2	TGTGCCAGCAGGGCCGGACAGGGGGCAGGCTATGGCTACACCTTC	CASRAGQGAGYGYTF
-	TRBV20-1	-	TRBJ1-1	TGCAGTGCTAGAGATCGGGACAAGAACACTGAAGCTTTCTTT	CSARDRDKNTEAFF
TRBD2	TRBV14	few	TRBJ2-1	TGTGCCAGCAGCCAAGCTAGCGGGAGTGGCTCCTACAATGAGCAGTTCTTC	CASSQASGSGSYNEQFF
-	TRBV2	many	TRBJ2-7	TGTGCCAGCAGTCTAGGGACCTGGGGCTACGAGCAGTACTTC	CASSLGTWGYEQYF
TRBD2	TRBV7-2	-	TRBJ2-5	TGTGCCAGCAGCTTAGCTATTAGCGGGGGGCCCACCCAAGAGACCCAGTACTTC	CASSLAISGGPTQETQYF
TRBD2	TRBV28	-	TRBJ2-2	TGTGCCAGCTTTTCGGGAGGGCTACCTACGAACACCGGGGAGCTGTTTTTT	CASFSGGLPTNTGELFF
TRBD2	TRBV28	-	TRBJ2-2	TGTGCCAGCAGTTCCCCTAGCGGGGGGACCGGGGAGCTGTTTTTT	CASSSPSGGTGELFF
TRBD2	TRBV30	-	TRBJ2-2	TGTGCCTGGACGAGACTAGCGGGTAACACCGGGGAGCTGTTTTTT	CAWTRLAGNTGELFF
TRBD2	TRBV19	few	TRBJ2-3	TGTGCCAGTAGCCGGGGACTAGCGGGATCAGATACGCAGTATTTT	CASSRGLAGSDTQYF
-	TRBV2	many	TRBJ1-5	TGTGCCAGCAGTGAGTGGCAGGAACGTAATCAGCCCCAGCATTTT	CASSEWQERNQPQHF
-	TRBV6-1	-	TRBJ1-2	TGTGCCAGCAGTGAAGGTCCCCGAGTGGGCTATGGCTACACCTTC	CASSEGPRVGYGYTF
TRBD2	TRBV28	few	TRBJ2-4	TGTGCCAGCAGTTCCGGACTAGCGGGAGGTGGAAACATTCAGTACTTC	CASSSGLAGGGNIQYF
TRBD2	TRBV2	many	TRBJ2-1	TGTGCCAGCAGTCCTGAGGGAGGGCTGGAGCAGTTCTTC	CASSPEGGLEQFF
-	TRBV24-1	few	TRBJ1-2	TGTGCCACCAGTGATCTGGGCTACTATGGCTACACCTTC	CATSDLGYYGYTF
TRBD2	TRBV29-1	few	TRBJ2-3	TGCAGCGTTTCTAGCGGGAGCACAGATACGCAGTATTTT	CSVSSGSTDTQYF
-	TRBV5-1	many	TRBJ2-3	TGCGCCAGCAGCTTTCGGGGTCGGGGGAGCACAGATACGCAGTATTTT	CASSFRGRGSTDTQYF
TRBD2	TRBV11-2	once	TRBJ2-3	TGTGCCAGCAGCTTACCCATGGGACTAGCGGGACAATCAGATACGCAGTATTTT	CASSLPMGLAGQSDTQYF
-	TRBV7-6	few	TRBJ1-1	TGTGCCAGCAGCTTGGATAAATTCCAAGGAAACACTGAAGCTTTCTTT	CASSLDKFQGNTEAFF
-	TRBV19	-	TRBJ1-2	TGTGCCAGTACCAGCCGTGGGGGGCTGGAAGGCTACACCTTC	CASTSRGGLEGYTF
-	TRBV9	-	TRBJ2-1	TGTGCCAGCAGCGTAGCTGGGGTTAGCTCCTACAATGAGCAGTTCTTC	CASSVAGVSSYNEQFF
-	TRBV13	once	TRBJ1-2	TGTGCCAGCCAATACGACCCCCCGGCAGGCTACACCTTC	CASQYDPPAGYTF
TRBD1	TRBV7-6	-	TRBJ2-7	TGTGCCAGCAGCTGGGACAGGGGCGGGTACGAGCAGTACTTC	CASSWDRGGYEQYF
-	TRBV28	many	TRBJ2-1	TGTGCCAGCAGTTTGAGGGGGGCACGCTCCTACAATGAGCAGTTCTTC	CASSLRGARSYNEQFF
-	TRBV6-6	many	TRBJ2-3	TGTGCCAGCAGTTACTCTCTAGGGAGCACAGATACGCAGTATTTT	CASSYSLGSTDTQYF
-	TRBV24-1	-	TRBJ2-1	TGTGACACCAGTGATTTGCCTGTTACAGGGAAAGAATCCTACAATGAGCAGTTCTTC	CDTSDLPVTGKESYNEQFF
TRBD1	TRBV5-1	-	TRBJ2-7	TGCGCCAGCAGCTTGGCAGGGGGCCCCGAGCAGTACTTC	CASSLAGGPEQYF
-	TRBV18	many	TRBJ2-7	TGTGCCAGCTCACCCCGATCTGACATCGAGCAGTACTTC	CASSPRSDIEQYF
-	TRBV7-3	many	TRBJ2-6	TGTGCCAGCAGCTTATATGGACGGACCTCTGGGGCCAACGTCCTGACTTTC	CASSLYGRTSGANVLTF
-	TRBV6-1	few	TRBJ1-2	TGTGCCAGCATCGGGGGGGTAGCAAATGGCTACACCTTC	CASIGGVANGYTF
-	TRBV6-2/TRBV6-3	-	TRBJ1-2	TGTGCCAGCAGACGGTCCCTCGGTTTCGGTGGCTACACCTTC	CASRRSLGFGGYTF
-	TRBV20-1	-	TRBJ2-5	TGCAGTGCTAGAGAGGGCTTTAGAGAGACCCAGTACTTC	CSAREGFRETQYF
TRBD1	TRBV20-1	few	TRBJ2-7	TGCAGTGCTTCTCGGGACAGCAACTACGAGCAGTACTTC	CSASRDSNYEQYF
TRBD2	TRBV6-6	many	TRBJ2-7	TGTGCCAGCAGTTACTCGAAGGCACCTAGCGGAGGAGCCTACGAGCAGTACTTC	CASSYSKAPSGGAYEQYF
TRBD2	TRBV20-1	-	TRBJ2-1	TGCAGTGCACGACCGGGACTAGAATCTACGTTCTTC	CSARPGLESTFF
-	TRBV7-6	many	TRBJ2-7	TGTGCCAGCAGCTTAGAGAGCCAAACAAGCTCCTACGAGCAGTACTTC	CASSLESQTSSYEQYF